This T cell receptor (beta chain) was identified during a study of shared clonotypes between healthy human individuals. With 4 bases removed from V and 3 bases from J, the gap between germline ends came to 0 bases. Looked up from germline, CDR1 is DFQATT and CDR2 is SNEGSKA (reference sequence). The CDR3 length is 9 residues. In replicate PCRs of sorted subsets, about 200 ng DNA, approximately 32,000 T cell genomes, was used. The data were produced by immunoSEQ multiplex PCR, yet TCRdb's version contains in-frame clones alone and is incomplete. The table lists around 600,000 clones, approximately 97% of them singletons, with about 0.06% in the top ten.

Specimen: naive CD4+ T cells sorted from blood. Subset: CD45RA+ positively selected. The chain couples TRBV20-1 to TRBJ1-2, with unresolved D. The receptor comes from a woman in her 30s in good health. The CDR3 sequence is CSANYGYTF. The CDR3 DNA follows: TGCAGTGCTAACTATGGCTACACCTTC.